This T cell receptor (beta chain) originates from a study of blood T cell repertoires in COVID-19. The overall study: From the United States, Italy and Spain came samples of acute and convalescent COVID-19.

A Seattle source enrolled patients during active infection and followed them longitudinally. CDR3 length: 15 amino acids. The germline CDR1 and CDR2 sequences are KGHSH and LQKENI. V was pared by 6 bases and J by 7 bases, with 7 bases of the junction left unmatched. The assay was immunoSEQ multiplex PCR, and TCRdb's table has in-frame clones only and misses some. Among roughly 380,000 clones, 70% to 90% were seen once, and the ten largest hold around 1.5%. J is TRBJ1-4 and V is TRBV18; TRBD1 aligns across 11 bases. The sample was peripheral blood. The receptor's source is a woman aged 35 to 49 with COVID-19, enrolled during active disease. In DNA form, the CDR3 reads TGTGCCAGCTCCCCGACCGGGACAGGGGGTGAAAAACTGTTTTTT. This gives the protein CASSPTGTGGEKLFF.